What follows describes a single T cell receptor beta chain. CDR3 length equals 16 residues. J was trimmed by 8 bases and V by 4 bases; bases with no gene match: 14. CDR1 and CDR2 from the germline V gene are SGDLS and YYNGEE. This table comes from immunoSEQ multiplex PCR, and its TCRdb copy is limited to in-frame clones, with some not included. The repertoire holds 250,000 or so clones, with about 90% as singletons. This entry is derived from a study of blood T cell repertoires in COVID-19. Study-level background: T cells, B-cell-depleted T cells, or PBMCs supplied cDNA or gDNA.

This clonotype was sampled from a woman in her 30s with acute COVID-19. The rearrangement uses TRBV9 and TRBJ2-1; 8 bases fit TRBD2. The specimen was PBMCs or T cells enriched from blood (not recorded which). The CDR3 loop reads CASSPLGAGDIDEQFF. For the CDR3, the DNA is TGTGCCAGCAGCCCCCTAGGAGCGGGAGACATCGATGAGCAGTTCTTC.